Reported below is one TCR beta chain. Its target is not known. This entry belongs to a study of monozygotic twins with cystic fibrosis. The study's findings and limits: The repertoire was suggested to be naive-dominated, clonality median approximately 0.0093. Age, concordance and disease severity did not associate with shared CDR3 numbers. In 13 of 16 pairs, V gene usage was closest to the co-twin's. Nucleotide-identical clonotype sharing was significantly higher within monozygotic CF twin pairs than between unrelated CF individuals.

The CDR3 consists of 16 residues. Trimming took 5 bases from V and 5 from J; bases not matched to a gene: 9. CDR1 and CDR2 (germline): MRHNA, SNTAGT. Assay: immunoSEQ multiplex PCR; the TCRdb copy retains only in-frame clones and omits some. The repertoire holds roughly 23,000 clones, with approximately 90% as singletons. Input material: blood. The receptor was derived from a woman under 40 with cystic fibrosis. The chain is built from TRBV6-4 and TRBJ2-1, with 10 bases identical to TRBD2. Here the CDR3 DNA reads TGTGCCAGCAGTCCAATGGCTAGCGGGGGCCACAATGAGCAGTTCTTC. This encodes CASSPMASGGHNEQFF.